This is a list of T cell receptor beta chains from one sample in a study of blood T cell repertoires in COVID-19. TCRdb's table, derived via immunoSEQ multiplex PCR, lists solely in-frame clones and lacks some. Here the sample spans roughly 250,000 clones, 82% being singletons. The sequencing input was peripheral blood. The receptor set was obtained from a woman aged 60-75 years with active or convalescent COVID-19. Each CDR3 is given with its conserved first and last residue.

CDR3 protein: CASSLRTGGRGTEAFF
V gene: TRBV27
J gene: TRBJ1-1

CDR3 protein: CASSQGSGGFYKQYF
V gene: TRBV3-1/TRBV3-2
J gene: TRBJ2-7

CDR3 protein: CASSIRTSTDTQYF
V gene: TRBV19
J gene: TRBJ2-3

CDR3 protein: CASSENRGLNYGYTF
V gene: TRBV2
J gene: TRBJ1-2

CDR3 protein: CAWRAPGGTEAFF
V gene: TRBV30
J gene: TRBJ1-1

CDR3 protein: CASSLSGGQETQYF
V gene: TRBV19
J gene: TRBJ2-5

CDR3 protein: CASSLKGGTDTQYF
V gene: TRBV7-3
J gene: TRBJ2-3

CDR3 protein: CASSSRTEETQYF
V gene: TRBV21-1
J gene: TRBJ2-5

CDR3 protein: CASSLAGGQGPYEQYF
V gene: TRBV5-4
J gene: TRBJ2-7

CDR3 protein: CAWSQTNQPQHF
V gene: TRBV30
J gene: TRBJ1-5

CDR3 protein: CASSLGTSGGRELFF
V gene: TRBV28
J gene: TRBJ2-2

CDR3 protein: CASRLAALGTQYF
V gene: TRBV19
J gene: TRBJ2-3

CDR3 protein: CASSISGGIYNEQFF
V gene: TRBV4-1
J gene: TRBJ2-1

CDR3 protein: CATSRKQDSGNTIYF
V gene: TRBV15
J gene: TRBJ1-3

CDR3 protein: CAISAGQGFSYGYTF
V gene: TRBV10-3
J gene: TRBJ1-2

CDR3 protein: CASSLTGSTDTQYF
V gene: TRBV9
J gene: TRBJ2-3

CDR3 protein: CASSQDPAGEGETQYF
V gene: TRBV4-3
J gene: TRBJ2-5

CDR3 protein: CSASSSGGADTQYF
V gene: TRBV20-1
J gene: TRBJ2-3

CDR3 protein: CASSQGGLGTEAFF
V gene: TRBV3-1/TRBV3-2
J gene: TRBJ1-1

CDR3 protein: CASSADLGRGLNGYTF
V gene: TRBV9
J gene: TRBJ1-2

CDR3 protein: CASSVGTGSSYEQYF
V gene: TRBV9
J gene: TRBJ2-7

CDR3 protein: CASSLGPGGSPLHF
V gene: TRBV7-9
J gene: TRBJ1-6

CDR3 protein: CASMKSGPGANVLTF
V gene: TRBV19
J gene: TRBJ2-6

CDR3 protein: CASSRVPPGYNEQFF
V gene: TRBV27
J gene: TRBJ2-1

CDR3 protein: CASSLDLDRYNQPQHF
V gene: TRBV7-9
J gene: TRBJ1-5

CDR3 protein: CASSSDRGRGYTF
V gene: TRBV5-1
J gene: TRBJ1-2

CDR3 protein: CASSLAPTGYGYTF
V gene: TRBV11-2
J gene: TRBJ1-2

CDR3 protein: CAWRDTGVWGNQPQHF
V gene: TRBV30
J gene: TRBJ1-5

CDR3 protein: CASSQGNLRGTNTGELFF
V gene: TRBV5-4
J gene: TRBJ2-2

CDR3 protein: CSVQGHGNQPQHF
V gene: TRBV29-1
J gene: TRBJ1-5

CDR3 protein: CASSEYGAGSKNIQYF
V gene: TRBV25-1
J gene: TRBJ2-4

CDR3 protein: CASSEGRRGEGAQYF
V gene: TRBV2
J gene: TRBJ2-5

CDR3 protein: CSALNEKLFF
V gene: TRBV20-1
J gene: TRBJ1-4

CDR3 protein: CASSLYTGTGGYSNQPQHF
V gene: TRBV4-1
J gene: TRBJ1-5

CDR3 protein: CASSWRGTGELFF
V gene: TRBV7-9
J gene: TRBJ2-2

CDR3 protein: CASSLGGQGGYGYTF
V gene: TRBV5-1
J gene: TRBJ1-2

CDR3 protein: CASSSTANYGYTF
V gene: TRBV12-3/TRBV12-4
J gene: TRBJ1-2

CDR3 protein: CATCRGRGAWEQFF
V gene: TRBV15
J gene: TRBJ2-1

CDR3 protein: CASSLGGGAGNEQFF
V gene: TRBV7-9
J gene: TRBJ2-1

CDR3 protein: CASSPSQVTYNEQFF
V gene: TRBV18
J gene: TRBJ2-1

CDR3 protein: CASSSGPAGGQFF
V gene: TRBV6-2/TRBV6-3
J gene: TRBJ2-1

CDR3 protein: CARVWRAQGPILNTEAFF
V gene: TRBV6-4
J gene: TRBJ1-1